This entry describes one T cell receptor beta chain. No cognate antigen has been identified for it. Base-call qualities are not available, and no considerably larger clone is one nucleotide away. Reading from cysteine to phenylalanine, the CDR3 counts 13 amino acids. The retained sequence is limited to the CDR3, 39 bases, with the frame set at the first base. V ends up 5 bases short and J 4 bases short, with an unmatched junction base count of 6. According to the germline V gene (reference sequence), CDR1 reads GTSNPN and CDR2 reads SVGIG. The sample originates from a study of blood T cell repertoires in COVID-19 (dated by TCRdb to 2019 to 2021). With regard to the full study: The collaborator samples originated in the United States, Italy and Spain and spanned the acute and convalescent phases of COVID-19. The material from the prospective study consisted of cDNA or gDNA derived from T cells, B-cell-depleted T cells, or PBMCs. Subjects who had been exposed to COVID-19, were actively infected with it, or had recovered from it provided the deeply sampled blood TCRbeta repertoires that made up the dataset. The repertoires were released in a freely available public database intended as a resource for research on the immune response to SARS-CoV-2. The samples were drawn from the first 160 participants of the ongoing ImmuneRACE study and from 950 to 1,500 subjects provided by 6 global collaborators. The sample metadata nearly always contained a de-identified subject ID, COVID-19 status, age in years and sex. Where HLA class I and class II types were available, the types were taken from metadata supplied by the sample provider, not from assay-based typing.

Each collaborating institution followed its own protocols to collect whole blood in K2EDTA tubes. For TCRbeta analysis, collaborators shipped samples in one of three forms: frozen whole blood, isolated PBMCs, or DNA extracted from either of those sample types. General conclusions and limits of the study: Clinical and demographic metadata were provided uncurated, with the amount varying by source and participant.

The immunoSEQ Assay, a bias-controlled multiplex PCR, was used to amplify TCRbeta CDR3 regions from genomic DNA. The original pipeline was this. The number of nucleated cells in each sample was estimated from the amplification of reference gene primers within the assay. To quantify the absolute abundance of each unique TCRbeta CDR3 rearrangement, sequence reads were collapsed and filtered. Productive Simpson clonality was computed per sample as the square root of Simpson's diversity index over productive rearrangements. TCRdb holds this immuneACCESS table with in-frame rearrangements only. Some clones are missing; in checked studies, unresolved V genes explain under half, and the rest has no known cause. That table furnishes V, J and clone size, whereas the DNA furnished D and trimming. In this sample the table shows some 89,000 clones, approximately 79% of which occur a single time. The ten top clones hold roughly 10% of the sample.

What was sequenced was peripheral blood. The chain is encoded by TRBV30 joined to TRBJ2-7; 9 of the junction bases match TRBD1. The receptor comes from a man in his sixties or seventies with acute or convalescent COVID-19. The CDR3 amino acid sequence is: CAWVGQGRYEQYF. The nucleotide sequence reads TGTGCCTGGGTTGGACAGGGGAGGTACGAGCAGTACTTC.